The 16 T cell receptor beta chains below come from one sample, sequenced in a study of siplizumab effects on memory and regulatory T cells. TCRdb's table, derived via immunoSEQ multiplex PCR, lists solely in-frame clones and lacks some. This sample has over 70,000 clones, with just under 90% found just once. Sequenced input: CD4+ T cells sorted from blood. These receptors came from a human donor in good health.

The CDR3 DNA reads as TGTGCCAGTAGTATAGGGCAAACAGGGGGAGAGACCCAGTACTTC. Amino acids: CASSIGQTGGETQYF. J is TRBJ2-5 and V is TRBV19; 8 bases match TRBD1. CDR3 size: 15 residues. V gave up 1 base and J gave up 4 bases; unmatched junction bases: 5. Germline CDR1 LNHDA, CDR2 SQIVND (reference sequence).

V is TRBV6-6 and J is TRBJ1-2, with a possible D match to TRBD1 (6 bases). The V gene lost 6 bases and the J gene lost 5 bases, with 10 bases spanning the gap. This CDR3 comprises 12 residues. Germline CDR1 MNHNY, CDR2 SVGAGI (reference sequence). The CDR3 sequence: CASRTQGYGYTF. DNA of the CDR3: TGTGCCAGCAGGACGCAGGGGTATGGCTACACCTTC.

This clone was counted between two and nine times. The chain has TRBV6-6 and TRBJ2-7, with D maybe TRBD1 (5 bases). V was pared by 7 bases and J by 0 bases, with 16 bases between. The CDR3 spans 15 residues. Germline V lookup: CDR1 MNHNY, CDR2 SVGAGI (reference sequence). CDR3 nucleotide sequence: TGTGCCAGCATCAGTTCCCCAGGGCTCTCCTACGAGCAGTACTTC. It specifies CASISSPGLSYEQYF.

The V call is TRBV11-3, the J call TRBJ2-2, with 8 positions matching TRBD1. V lost 4 bases to trimming and J lost 4 bases; unmatched junction nucleotides: 8. Germline CDR1 and CDR2: SGHNT and YENEEA. The CDR3 extends over 16 amino acids. Here the CDR3 DNA reads TGTGCCAGCAGCTCACCGGGACAGGCGGCCACCGGGGAGCTGTTTTTT. Protein: CASSSPGQAATGELFF.

V gene TRBV6-5 combines with J gene TRBJ2-7, with D perhaps TRBD1 (6 bases). V lost 4 bases and J lost 3, with 13 bases in between. In germline, CDR1 is MNHEY, CDR2 SVGAGI. The length of the CDR3 is 14 residues. CDR3 bases: TGTGCCAGCAGTTCGCCCCAGACAGGCTACGAGCAGTACTTC. Translation: CASSSPQTGYEQYF.

J is TRBJ2-3 and V is TRBV6-1; TRBD2 matches at 12 bases. The J segment lost 1 base and the V segment lost 11 bases, leaving 7 bases of the junction unmatched. This CDR3 is built from 15 residues. Germline V lookup: CDR1 MNHNS, CDR2 SASEGT. CDR3 sequence (DNA): TGTGCCGCGGCGGCTAGCGGGAGGGGCACAGATACGCAGTATTTT. This codes for CAAAASGRGTDTQYF.

The chain links TRBV29-1 to TRBJ2-2; 8 bases fit TRBD2. The CDR3 is made up of 14 amino acids. Germline V gives CDR1 SQVTM, CDR2 ANQGSEA. V was pared by 3 bases and J by 5 bases, with 5 bases of the junction left unmatched. For the CDR3, the DNA is TGCAGCGTTGAGACAGCGGGAGTGACCGGGGAGCTGTTTTTT. Amino acid sequence: CSVETAGVTGELFF.

This chain links TRBV19 with TRBJ1-1, with 10 bases that match TRBD1. The CDR3 loop spans 14 amino acids. Germline V gene lookup returns CDR1 LNHDA and CDR2 SQIVND (reference sequence). V lost 5 bases, J lost 2 bases, and 2 bases stayed unmatched. The CDR3 is CASSGTGVNTEAFF. DNA of the CDR3: TGTGCCAGTAGTGGGACAGGGGTCAACACTGAAGCTTTCTTT.

The chain couples TRBV4-3 to TRBJ2-1, with TRBD2 as a possible D gene (6 bases). With 4 bases removed from V and 0 bases from J, the gap between germline ends came to 13 bases. This CDR3 comprises 16 residues. Germline CDR1 and CDR2: LGHNA and YSLEER. The CDR3 is CASSPSDGSSYNEQFF. For the CDR3, the DNA is TGCGCCAGCAGCCCCTCGGACGGGAGCTCCTACAATGAGCAGTTCTTC.

DNA for the CDR3: TGTGCCAGCAGTGCCCGGACCTACAATGAGCAGTTCTTC. Translated: CASSARTYNEQFF. The chain has TRBV6-1 and TRBJ2-1; D not resolved. The germline V and J ends were trimmed by 4 bases and 2 bases, with 6 bases remaining between them. CDR3 length equals 13 residues. CDR1 is MNHNS and CDR2 is SASEGT in the germline V gene.

The chain uses TRBV5-4 and TRBJ1-5; the D is unclear. V was cut by 7 bases and J by 2 bases, with 4 bases left in between. This CDR3 is 11 amino acids long. The V gene's germline CDR1 is SGHNT and CDR2 YYREEE (reference sequence). The CDR3 is CASHGNQPQHF. Written as DNA, the CDR3 is TGTGCCAGCCATGGCAATCAGCCCCAGCATTTT.

The rearrangement links TRBV6-5 to TRBJ2-7, with TRBD1 identical over 7 bases. CDR1 MNHEY and CDR2 SVGAGI come from the germline V gene. The CDR3 sequence is 14 residues long. The J segment lost 2 bases and the V segment lost 2 bases, leaving 3 bases of the junction unmatched. The CDR3 spells CASSYRDRAYEQYF. CDR3 bases: TGTGCCAGCAGTTACCGGGACAGAGCCTACGAGCAGTACTTC.

The V call is TRBV6-1, the J call TRBJ1-2, with 8 positions matching TRBD1. CDR3 size: 13 residues. The V gene end was trimmed by 6 bases and the J gene end by 5 bases; junction bases not matched to a gene: 5. The germline CDR1 and CDR2 sequences are MNHNS and SASEGT. The CDR3: CASSAQGEYGYTF. The DNA of the CDR3 is TGTGCCAGCAGCGCACAGGGGGAATATGGCTACACCTTC.

This clone was observed a single time. This chain joins TRBV11-3 and TRBJ2-1; D might be TRBD2 (6 bases). The CDR3 is 18 residues long. Trimming took off 1 base at V and 4 bases at J, with 20 bases between the two ends. Per germline, CDR1 SGHNT and CDR2 YENEEA. CDR3 DNA sequence: TGTGCCAGCAGCTTAGGTGTCGCGCGGGCGGGAAGGTACAATGAGCAGTTCTTC. The encoded protein is CASSLGVARAGRYNEQFF.

The chain recombines TRBV5-3 with TRBJ2-6; D gene unclear. TRBV5-3 is an open reading frame whose function is uncertain. V gave up 7 bases and J gave up 5 bases, with 19 bases separating them. This CDR3 is built from 16 residues. CDR3: CARGYLVQSRANVLTF. The CDR3, as DNA: TGTGCCAGAGGTTATTTAGTACAAAGTCGGGCCAACGTCCTGACTTTC.

The rearrangement joins TRBV28 to TRBJ2-5, with 10 bases matching TRBD2. The V gene's germline CDR1 is MDHEN and CDR2 SYDVKM. The CDR3 has 15 residues. J lost 5 bases, V lost 4 bases, and 7 bases had no gene match. CDR3 bases: TGTGCCAGCAGTTCCCCTCTAGCGGGAGTTGAGACCCAGTACTTC. Amino acids: CASSSPLAGVETQYF.